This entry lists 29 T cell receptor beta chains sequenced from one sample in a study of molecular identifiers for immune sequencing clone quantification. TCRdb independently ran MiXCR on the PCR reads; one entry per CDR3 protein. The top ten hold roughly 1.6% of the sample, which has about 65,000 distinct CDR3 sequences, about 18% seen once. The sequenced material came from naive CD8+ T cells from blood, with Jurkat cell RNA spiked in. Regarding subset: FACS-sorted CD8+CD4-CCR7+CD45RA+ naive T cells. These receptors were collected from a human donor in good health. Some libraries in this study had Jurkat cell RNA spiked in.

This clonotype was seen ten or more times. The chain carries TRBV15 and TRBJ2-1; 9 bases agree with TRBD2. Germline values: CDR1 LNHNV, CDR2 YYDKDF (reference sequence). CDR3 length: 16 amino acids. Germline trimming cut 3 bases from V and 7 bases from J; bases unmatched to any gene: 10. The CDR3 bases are TGTGCCACCAGCAGGACTCTAGCGGGAATTATGAATGAGCAGTTCTTC. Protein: CATSRTLAGIMNEQFF.

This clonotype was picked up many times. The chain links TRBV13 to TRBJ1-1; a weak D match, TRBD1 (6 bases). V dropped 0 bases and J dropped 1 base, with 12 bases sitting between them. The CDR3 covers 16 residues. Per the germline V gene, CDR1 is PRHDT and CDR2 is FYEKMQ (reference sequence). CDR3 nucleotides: TGTGCCAGCAGCTTAGGTTTTGCAGGGGAGAACACTGAAGCTTTCTTT. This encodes CASSLGFAGENTEAFF.

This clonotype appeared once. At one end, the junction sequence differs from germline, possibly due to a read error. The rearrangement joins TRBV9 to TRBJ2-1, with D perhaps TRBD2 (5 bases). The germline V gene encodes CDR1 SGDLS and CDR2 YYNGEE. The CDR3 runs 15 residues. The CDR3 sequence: CASSVVSSSYSEQFF. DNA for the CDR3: TGTGCCAGCAGCGTAGTTTCTAGCTCCTACAGTGAGCAGTTCTTC.

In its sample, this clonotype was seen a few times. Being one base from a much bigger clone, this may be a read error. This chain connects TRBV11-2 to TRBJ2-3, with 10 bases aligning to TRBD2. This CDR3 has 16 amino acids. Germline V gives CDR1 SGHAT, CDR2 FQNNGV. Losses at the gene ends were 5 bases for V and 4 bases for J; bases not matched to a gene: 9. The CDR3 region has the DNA TGTGCCAGCAGCCAACCAGCGGGAGGGCCGTCAGATACGCAGTATTTT. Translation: CASSQPAGGPSDTQYF. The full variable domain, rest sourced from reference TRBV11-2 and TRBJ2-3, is EAGVAQSPRYKIIEKRQSVAFWCNPISGHATLYWYQQILGQGPKLLIQFQNNGVVDDSQLPKDRFSAERLKGVDSTLKIQPAKLEDSAVYLCASSQPAGGPSDTQYFGPGTRLTVL.

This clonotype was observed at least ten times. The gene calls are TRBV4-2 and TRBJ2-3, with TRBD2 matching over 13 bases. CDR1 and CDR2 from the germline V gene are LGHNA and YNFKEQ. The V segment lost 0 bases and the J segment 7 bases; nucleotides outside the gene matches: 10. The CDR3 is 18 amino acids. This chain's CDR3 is CASSQDSGGLAGSNTQYF. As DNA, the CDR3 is TGTGCCAGCAGCCAAGATAGCGGGGGACTAGCGGGATCAAATACGCAGTATTTT.

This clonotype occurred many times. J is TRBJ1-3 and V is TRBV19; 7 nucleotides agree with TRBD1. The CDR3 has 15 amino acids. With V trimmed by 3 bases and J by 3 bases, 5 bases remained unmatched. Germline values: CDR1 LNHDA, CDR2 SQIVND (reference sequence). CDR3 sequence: CASSIEGAYGNTIYF. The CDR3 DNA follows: TGTGCCAGTAGTATTGAGGGGGCGTATGGAAACACCATATATTTT. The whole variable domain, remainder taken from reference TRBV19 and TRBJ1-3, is DGGITQSPKYLFRKEGQNVTLSCEQNLNHDAMYWYRQDPGQGLRLIYYSQIVNDFQKGDIAEGYSVSREKKESFPLTVTSAQKNPTAFYLCASSIEGAYGNTIYFGEGSWLTVV.

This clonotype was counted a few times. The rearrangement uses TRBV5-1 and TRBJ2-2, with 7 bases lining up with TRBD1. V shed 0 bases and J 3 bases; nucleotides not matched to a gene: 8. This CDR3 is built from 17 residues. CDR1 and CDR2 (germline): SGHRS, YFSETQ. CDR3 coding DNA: TGCGCCAGCAGCTTGGAAACCGGGACAGCCTACACCGGGGAGCTGTTTTTT. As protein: CASSLETGTAYTGELFF.

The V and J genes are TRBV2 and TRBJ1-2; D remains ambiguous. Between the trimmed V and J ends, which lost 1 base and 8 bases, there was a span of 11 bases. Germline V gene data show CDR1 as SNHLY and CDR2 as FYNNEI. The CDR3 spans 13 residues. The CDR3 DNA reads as TGTGCCAGCAGTGAAGGGCCCATAGGGGGCTACACCTTC. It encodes CASSEGPIGGYTF.

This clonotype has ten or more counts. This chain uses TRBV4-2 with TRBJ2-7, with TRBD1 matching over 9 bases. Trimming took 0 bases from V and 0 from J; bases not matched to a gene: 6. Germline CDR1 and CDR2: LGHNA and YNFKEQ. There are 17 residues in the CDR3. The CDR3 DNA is TGTGCCAGCAGCCAAGATTTAGGACAGGGGCTCTCCTACGAGCAGTACTTC. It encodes CASSQDLGQGLSYEQYF.

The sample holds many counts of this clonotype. DNA for the CDR3: TGCAGTGCTGATAGTCAGAGGTCCTACAATGAGCAGTTCTTC. This encodes CSADSQRSYNEQFF. This chain joins TRBV20-1 and TRBJ2-1; D remains unclear. Trimming removed 5 bases at V and 1 base at J, with 12 bases between. Germline V lookup: CDR1 DFQATT, CDR2 SNEGSKA (reference sequence). This CDR3 comprises 14 residues.

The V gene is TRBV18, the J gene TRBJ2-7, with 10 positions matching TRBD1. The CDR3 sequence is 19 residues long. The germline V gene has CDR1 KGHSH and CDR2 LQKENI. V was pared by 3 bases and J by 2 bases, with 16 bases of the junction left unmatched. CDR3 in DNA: TGTGCCAGCTCACCTTCCCATCCGGGACAGGGGCTCCGGACCTACGAGCAGTACTTC. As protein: CASSPSHPGQGLRTYEQYF. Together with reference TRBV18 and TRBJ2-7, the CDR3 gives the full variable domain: NAGVMQNPRHLVRRRGQEARLRCSPMKGHSHVYWYRQLPEEGLKFMVYLQKENIIDESGMPKERFSAEFPKEGPSILRIQQVVRGDSAAYFCASSPSHPGQGLRTYEQYFGPGTRLTVT.

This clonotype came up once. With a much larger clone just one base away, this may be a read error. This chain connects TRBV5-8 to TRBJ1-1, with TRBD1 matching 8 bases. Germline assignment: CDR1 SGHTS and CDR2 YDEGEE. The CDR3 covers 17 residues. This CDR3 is CASSLAETGVMNTGAFF. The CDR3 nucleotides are TGTGCCAGCAGCTTGGCCGAGACAGGGGTTATGAACACTGGAGCTTTCTTT.

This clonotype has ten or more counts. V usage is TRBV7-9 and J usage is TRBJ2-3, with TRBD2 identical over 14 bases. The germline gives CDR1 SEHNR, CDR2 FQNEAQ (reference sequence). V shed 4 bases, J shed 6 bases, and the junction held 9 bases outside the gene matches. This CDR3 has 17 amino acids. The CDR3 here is CASSSLPGLAGDDTQYF. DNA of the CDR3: TGTGCCAGCAGCTCACTGCCGGGACTAGCGGGAGATGATACGCAGTATTTT.

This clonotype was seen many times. For the CDR3, the DNA is TGCAGTGCTAGAGATTTGGACGTTAACGCCAATCAGCCCCAGCATTTT. Its protein is CSARDLDVNANQPQHF. V is TRBV20-1 and J is TRBJ1-5; D is ambiguous. V was trimmed by 0 bases and J by 3 bases, leaving 15 bases between them. The CDR3 contains 16 residues. Germline loops: CDR1 DFQATT, CDR2 SNEGSKA (reference sequence).

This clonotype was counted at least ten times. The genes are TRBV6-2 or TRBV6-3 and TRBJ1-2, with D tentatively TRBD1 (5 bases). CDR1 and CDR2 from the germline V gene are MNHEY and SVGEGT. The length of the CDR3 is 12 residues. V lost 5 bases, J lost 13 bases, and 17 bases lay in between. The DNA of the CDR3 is TGTGCCAGCAGTGCGTGGGGGACCGCCTGCACCTTC. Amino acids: CASSAWGTACTF.

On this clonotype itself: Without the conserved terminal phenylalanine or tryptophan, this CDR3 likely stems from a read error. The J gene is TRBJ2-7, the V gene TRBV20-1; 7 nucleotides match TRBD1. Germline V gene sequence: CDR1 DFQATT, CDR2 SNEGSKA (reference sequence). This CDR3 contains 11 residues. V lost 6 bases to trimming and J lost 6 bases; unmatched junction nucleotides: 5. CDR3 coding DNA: TGCAGTGCGTGGGACAGAGGCGAGCAGTACCTC. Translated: CSAWDRGEQYL.

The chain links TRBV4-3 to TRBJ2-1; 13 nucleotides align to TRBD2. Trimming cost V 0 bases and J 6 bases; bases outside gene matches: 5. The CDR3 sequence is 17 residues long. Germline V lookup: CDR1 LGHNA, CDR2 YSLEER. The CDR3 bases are TGCGCCAGCAGCCAAGATCGGACTAGCGGGAGACTCAATGAGCAGTTCTTC. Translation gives CASSQDRTSGRLNEQFF.

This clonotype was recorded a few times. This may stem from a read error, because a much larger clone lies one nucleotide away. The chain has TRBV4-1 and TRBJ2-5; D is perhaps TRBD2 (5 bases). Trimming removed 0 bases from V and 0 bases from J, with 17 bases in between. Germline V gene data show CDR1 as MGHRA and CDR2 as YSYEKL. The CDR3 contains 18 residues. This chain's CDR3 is CASSQERFISGNQETQYF. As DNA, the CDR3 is TGCGCCAGCAGCCAAGAGAGGTTCATCAGCGGAAACCAAGAGACCCAGTACTTC.

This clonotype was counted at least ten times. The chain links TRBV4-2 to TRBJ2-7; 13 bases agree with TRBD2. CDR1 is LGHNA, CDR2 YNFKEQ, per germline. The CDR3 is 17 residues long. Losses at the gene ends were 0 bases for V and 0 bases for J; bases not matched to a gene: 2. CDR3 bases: TGTGCCAGCAGCCAAGATGGGACTAGCGGGAACTCCTACGAGCAGTACTTC. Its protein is CASSQDGTSGNSYEQYF.

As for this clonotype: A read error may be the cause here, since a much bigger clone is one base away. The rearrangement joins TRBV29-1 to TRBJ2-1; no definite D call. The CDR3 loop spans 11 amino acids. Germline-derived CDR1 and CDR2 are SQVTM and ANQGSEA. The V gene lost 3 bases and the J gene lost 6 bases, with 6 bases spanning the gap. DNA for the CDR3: TGCAGCGTTGATCCCTGCAATGAGCAGTTCTTC. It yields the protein CSVDPCNEQFF.

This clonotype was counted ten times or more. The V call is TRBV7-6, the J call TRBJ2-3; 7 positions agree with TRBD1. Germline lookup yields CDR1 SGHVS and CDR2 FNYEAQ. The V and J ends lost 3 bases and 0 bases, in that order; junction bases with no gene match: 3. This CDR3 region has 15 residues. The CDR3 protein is CASSFRDRSTDTQYF. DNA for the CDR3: TGTGCCAGCAGCTTCCGGGACAGAAGCACAGATACGCAGTATTTT.

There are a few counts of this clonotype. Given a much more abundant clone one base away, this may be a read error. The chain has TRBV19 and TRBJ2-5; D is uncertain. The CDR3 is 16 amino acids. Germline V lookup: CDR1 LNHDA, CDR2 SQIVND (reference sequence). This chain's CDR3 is CASNGVSVGHQETQCF. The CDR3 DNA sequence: TGTGCCAGTAATGGTGTGTCGGTCGGGCACCAAGAGACCCAGTGCTTC.

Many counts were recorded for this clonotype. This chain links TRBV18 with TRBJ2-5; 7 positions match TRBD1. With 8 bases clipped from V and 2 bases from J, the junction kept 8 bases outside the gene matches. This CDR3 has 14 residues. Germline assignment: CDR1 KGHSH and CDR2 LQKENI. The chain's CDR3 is CASHHWDSQETQYF. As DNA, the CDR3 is TGTGCCAGCCATCACTGGGACAGTCAAGAGACCCAGTACTTC.

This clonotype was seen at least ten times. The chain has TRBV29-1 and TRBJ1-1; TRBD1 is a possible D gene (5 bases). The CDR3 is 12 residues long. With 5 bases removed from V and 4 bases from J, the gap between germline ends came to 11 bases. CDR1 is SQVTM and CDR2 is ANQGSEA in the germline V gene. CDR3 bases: TGCAGCGTTATGGCGGGGCCCACTGAAGCTTTCTTT. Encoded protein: CSVMAGPTEAFF.

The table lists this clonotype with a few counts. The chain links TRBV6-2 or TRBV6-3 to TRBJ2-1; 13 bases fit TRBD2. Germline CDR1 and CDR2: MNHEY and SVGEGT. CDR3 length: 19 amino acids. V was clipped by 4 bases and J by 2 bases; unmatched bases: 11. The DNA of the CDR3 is TGTGCCAGCAGTTCCCAGGGACTAGCGGGACCAGAAACCTACAATGAGCAGTTCTTC. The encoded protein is CASSSQGLAGPETYNEQFF.

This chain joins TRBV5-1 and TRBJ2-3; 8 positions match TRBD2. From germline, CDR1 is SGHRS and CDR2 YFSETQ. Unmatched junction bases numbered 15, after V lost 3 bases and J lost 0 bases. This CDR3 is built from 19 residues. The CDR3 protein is CASSSAGFKLAASTDTQYF. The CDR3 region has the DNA TGCGCCAGCAGCTCGGCGGGCTTTAAACTAGCGGCTAGCACAGATACGCAGTATTTT.

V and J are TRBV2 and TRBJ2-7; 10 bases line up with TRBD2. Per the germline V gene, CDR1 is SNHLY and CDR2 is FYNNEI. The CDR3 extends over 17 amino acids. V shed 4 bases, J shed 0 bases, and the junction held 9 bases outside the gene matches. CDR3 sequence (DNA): TGTGCCAGCAGTGTGGGGCTCGGGACTAGCGCCTCCTACGAGCAGTACTTC. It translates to CASSVGLGTSASYEQYF.

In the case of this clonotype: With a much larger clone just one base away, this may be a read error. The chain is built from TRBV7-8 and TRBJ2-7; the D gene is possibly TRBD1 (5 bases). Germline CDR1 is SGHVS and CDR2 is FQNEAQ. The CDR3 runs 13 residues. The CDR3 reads CASSVRQGYEQCF. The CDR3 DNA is TGTGCCAGCAGCGTACGGCAGGGCTACGAGCAGTGCTTC.

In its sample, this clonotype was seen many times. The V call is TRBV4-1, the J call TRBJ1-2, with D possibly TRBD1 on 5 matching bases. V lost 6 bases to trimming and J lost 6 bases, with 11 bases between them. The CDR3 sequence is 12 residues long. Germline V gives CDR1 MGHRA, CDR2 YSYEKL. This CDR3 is CASRGVLDGYTF. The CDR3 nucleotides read TGCGCCAGCAGAGGGGTTCTGGATGGCTACACCTTC.